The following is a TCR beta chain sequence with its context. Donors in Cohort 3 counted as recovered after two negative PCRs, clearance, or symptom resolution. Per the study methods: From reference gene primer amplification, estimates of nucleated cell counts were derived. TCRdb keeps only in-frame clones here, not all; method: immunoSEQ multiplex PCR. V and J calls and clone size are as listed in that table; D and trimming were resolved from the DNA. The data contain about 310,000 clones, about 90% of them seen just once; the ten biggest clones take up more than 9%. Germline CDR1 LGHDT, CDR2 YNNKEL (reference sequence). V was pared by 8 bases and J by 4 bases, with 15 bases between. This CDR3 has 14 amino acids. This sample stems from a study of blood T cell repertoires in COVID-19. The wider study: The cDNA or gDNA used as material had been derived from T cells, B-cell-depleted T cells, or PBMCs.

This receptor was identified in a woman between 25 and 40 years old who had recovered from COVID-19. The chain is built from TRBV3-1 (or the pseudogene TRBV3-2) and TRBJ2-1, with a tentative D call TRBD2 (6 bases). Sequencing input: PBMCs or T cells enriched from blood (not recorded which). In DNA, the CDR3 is TGTGCCAGCGGGGGGACCAAATCTTACAATGAGCAGTTCTTC. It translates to CASGGTKSYNEQFF.